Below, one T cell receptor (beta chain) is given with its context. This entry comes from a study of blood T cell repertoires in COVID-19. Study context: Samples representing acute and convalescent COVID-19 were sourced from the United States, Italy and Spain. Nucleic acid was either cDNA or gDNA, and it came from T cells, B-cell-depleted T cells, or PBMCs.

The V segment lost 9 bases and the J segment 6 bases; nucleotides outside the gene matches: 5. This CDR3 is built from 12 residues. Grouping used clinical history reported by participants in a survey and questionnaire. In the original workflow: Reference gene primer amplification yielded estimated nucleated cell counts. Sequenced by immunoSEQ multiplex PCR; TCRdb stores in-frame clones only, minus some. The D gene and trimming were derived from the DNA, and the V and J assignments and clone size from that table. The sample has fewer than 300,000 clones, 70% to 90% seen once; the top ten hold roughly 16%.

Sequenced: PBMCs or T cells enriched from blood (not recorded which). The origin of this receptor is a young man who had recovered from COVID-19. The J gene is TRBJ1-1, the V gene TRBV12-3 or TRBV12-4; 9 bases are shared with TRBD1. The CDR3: CASRDRVAEAFF. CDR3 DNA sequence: TGTGCCAGTCGGGACAGGGTAGCTGAAGCTTTCTTT.